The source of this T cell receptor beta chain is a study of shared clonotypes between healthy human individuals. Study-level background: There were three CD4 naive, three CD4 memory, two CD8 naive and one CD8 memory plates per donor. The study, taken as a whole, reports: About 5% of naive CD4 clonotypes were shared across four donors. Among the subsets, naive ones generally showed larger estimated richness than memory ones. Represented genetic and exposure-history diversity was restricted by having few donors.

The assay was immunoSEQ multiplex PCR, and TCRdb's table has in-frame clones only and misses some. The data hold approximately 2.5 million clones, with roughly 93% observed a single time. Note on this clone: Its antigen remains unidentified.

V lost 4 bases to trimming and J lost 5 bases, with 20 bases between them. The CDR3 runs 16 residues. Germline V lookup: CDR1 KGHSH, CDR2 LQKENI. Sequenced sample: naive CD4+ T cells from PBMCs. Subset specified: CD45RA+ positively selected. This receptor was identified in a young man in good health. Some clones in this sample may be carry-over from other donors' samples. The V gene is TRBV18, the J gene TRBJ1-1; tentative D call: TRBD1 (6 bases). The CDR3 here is CASSQVTGPAGTEAFF. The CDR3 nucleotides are TGTGCCAGCTCACAGGTTACAGGGCCGGCAGGGACTGAAGCTTTCTTT.